Below, 21 T cell receptor beta chains from the same sample are listed, as sequenced in a study of T cells in Graves' hyperthyroidism and ophthalmopathy (dated by TCRdb to the late 2010s). Libraries came from multiplex PCR. TCRdb shows the sequencer as Illumina HiSeq 2000. Amplification of TCR beta CDR3 regions was carried out from RNA transcripts. The TCR CDR3 was subjected to a first round of RT-PCR using the HTBI primer set and the Qiagen OneStep RT-PCR kit. Using fastp trimming at Q25 and MiXCR clonotype assembly, TCRdb reanalyzed the public sequencing data and kept in-frame beta chains. For every CDR3 protein sequence, its rows merge into one entry that carries the most common genes and DNA. This sample lists roughly 840,000 distinct CDR3 sequences; about two fifths were detected once. The leading ten clones occupy 8% to 9% of the sample. Sequencing used blood. Receptors originate from a man between 18 and 35 years old with Graves' hyperthyroidism.

The genes are TRBV10-3 and TRBJ1-2, with 7 bases that match TRBD1. The CDR3 contains 13 residues. From germline, CDR1 is ENHRY and CDR2 SYGVKD. With V trimmed by 10 bases and J by 9 bases, 14 bases remained unmatched. CDR3 sequence (DNA): TGTGCCACCAGGACGGACAGGACGAGGAGCTACACCTTC. Protein sequence: CATRTDRTRSYTF.

This clonotype was observed many times. The J gene is TRBJ1-1, the V gene TRBV20-1; D is unclear. The CDR3 runs to 13 residues. Germline V gene sequence: CDR1 DFQATT, CDR2 SNEGSKA (reference sequence). The V end was cut by 5 bases, the J end by 4 bases, with 14 bases between. CDR3 nucleotide sequence: TGCAGTGCTCATCCGGGCCTGGGCACTGAAGCTTTCTTT. This sequence encodes CSAHPGLGTEAFF.

This clonotype was observed a few times. V and J are TRBV7-8 and TRBJ2-7; no reliable D call. The V and J ends lost 5 bases and 6 bases respectively, with 23 bases between them. CDR3 size: 16 residues. CDR1 and CDR2 from the germline V gene are SGHVS and FQNEAQ. The CDR3 region is CASSPTTSDSAREQYF. CDR3 DNA: TGTGCCAGCAGCCCGACGACCTCAGATTCAGCCCGCGAGCAGTACTTC.

V gene TRBV2 combines with J gene TRBJ2-5; TRBD1 aligns across 8 bases. With 4 bases clipped from V and 1 base from J, the junction kept 5 bases outside the gene matches. This CDR3 has 15 amino acids. Germline V gene sequence: CDR1 SNHLY, CDR2 FYNNEI. CDR3 loop: CASSGQGTSQETQYF. The CDR3 DNA reads as TGTGCCAGCAGTGGACAGGGGACTTCCCAAGAGACCCAGTACTTC.

In this sample, this clonotype turned up many times. The chain uses TRBV7-2 and TRBJ2-2, with no clear D. Trimming removed 7 bases from V and 7 bases from J, with 16 bases in between. Germline V lookup: CDR1 SGHTA, CDR2 FQGNSA. This CDR3 spans 14 amino acids. The CDR3 bases are TGTGCCAGCATCGTCGGGCGCTCTGGCGGGGAGCTGTTTTTT. It encodes CASIVGRSGGELFF.

This clonotype was found many times. This chain joins TRBV20-1 and TRBJ1-1, with a possible D match to TRBD1 (5 bases). The germline gives CDR1 DFQATT, CDR2 SNEGSKA (reference sequence). The CDR3 consists of 11 residues. The ends were cut back, 6 bases at V and 6 bases at J, with 11 bases in the middle. CDR3 sequence: CSAPQGAEAFF. In DNA, the CDR3 is TGCAGTGCACCCCAGGGCGCTGAAGCTTTCTTT.

The chain employs TRBV29-1 and TRBJ1-2; perhaps TRBD1 as D (5 bases). Germline-derived CDR1 and CDR2 are SQVTM and ANQGSEA. Trimming removed 6 bases at V and 2 bases at J, with 13 bases between. This CDR3 comprises 13 residues. In DNA form, the CDR3 reads TGCAGCGTGGGGGGAGGGATGAACTATGGCTACACCTTC. Translating gives CSVGGGMNYGYTF.

The chain recombines TRBV29-1 with TRBJ1-1; D not resolved. Germline V CDR1 and CDR2: SQVTM, ANQGSEA. The CDR3 totals 14 residues. The DNA of the CDR3 is TGCAGTGCCACGGCGGGAGCGTCGAACACTGAAGCTTTCTTT. Protein product: CSATAGASNTEAFF.

The chain carries TRBV9 and TRBJ1-1; D may be TRBD1 (6 bases). This CDR3 contains 13 residues. The germline CDR1 and CDR2 sequences are SGDLS and YYNGEE. Deletions cut 6 bases from V and 1 base from J, with 10 bases between. This chain's CDR3 is CASTRGPNTEAFF. In DNA, the CDR3 is TGTGCCAGCACCAGGGGTCCGAACACTGAAGCTTTCTTT. The full variable domain, rest sourced from reference TRBV9 and TRBJ1-1, is DSGVTQTPKHLITATGQRVTLRCSPRSGDLSVYWYQQSLDQGLQFLIQYYNGEERAKGNILERFSAQQFPDLHSELNLSSLELGDSALYFCASTRGPNTEAFFGQGTRLTVV.

The CDR3 region is CSARINRGGSNQPQHF. CDR3 bases: TGCAGTGCTAGAATAAACAGGGGAGGAAGCAATCAGCCCCAGCATTTT. V and J are TRBV20-1 and TRBJ1-5, with TRBD1 matching over 7 bases. This CDR3 region has 16 residues. Germline assignment: CDR1 DFQATT and CDR2 SNEGSKA (reference sequence). V dropped 2 bases and J dropped 1; count of bases not matched to a gene: 8.

To note about this clonotype: Being one base from a much bigger clone, this may be a read error. The chain has TRBV7-8 and TRBJ1-2, with 10 bases that match TRBD1. V dropped 8 bases and J dropped 8; count of bases not matched to a gene: 14. The CDR3 covers 15 residues. Germline V gene data show CDR1 as SGHVS and CDR2 as FQNEAQ. The CDR3 nucleotides read TGTGCCAGCCGCCCACGGACCGGGACAGGGGACGGCTACACCTTC. Its protein product is CASRPRTGTGDGYTF.

This clonotype was counted between two and nine times. The chain combines TRBV4-1 with TRBJ2-2; D is unresolved. The CDR3 contains 15 residues. Trimming took off 0 bases at V and 4 bases at J, with 9 bases between the two ends. Germline V gene sequence: CDR1 MGHRA, CDR2 YSYEKL. This CDR3 is CASSQEWVGTGELFF. In DNA, the CDR3 is TGCGCCAGCAGCCAAGAATGGGTTGGCACCGGGGAGCTGTTTTTT.

Only a few counts were recorded for this clonotype. CDR3 sequence reads: CASSQAPAGTYEQYF. CDR3 in DNA: TGCGCCAGCAGCCAAGCCCCAGCAGGGACCTACGAGCAGTACTTC. The chain uses TRBV4-1 and TRBJ2-7; a weak D match, TRBD1 (5 bases). Per germline, CDR1 MGHRA and CDR2 YSYEKL. The CDR3 loop spans 15 amino acids. Trimming cost V 1 base and J 2 bases, with 12 bases left between them.

This clonotype has only a few counts. This chain joins TRBV20-1 and TRBJ1-6, with D perhaps TRBD1 (6 bases). CDR1 and CDR2 from the germline V gene are DFQATT and SNEGSKA (reference sequence). V dropped 3 bases and J dropped 4 bases, with 16 bases sitting between them. This CDR3 has 16 amino acids. Here the CDR3 reads CSARDTDSLYNSPLHF. In nucleotides, the CDR3 is TGCAGTGCTAGGGACACGGACAGTTTGTATAATTCACCCCTCCACTTT.

This clonotype was recorded at least ten times. The chain links TRBV25-1 to TRBJ2-7; D is perhaps TRBD1 (6 bases). CDR3 length: 14 residues. V gave up 6 bases and J gave up 7 bases, with 19 bases separating them. Germline CDR1 reads MGHDK; CDR2 reads SYGVNS. The CDR3 loop is CASRGQGPLIEQYF. The CDR3 region has the DNA TGTGCCAGCAGGGGACAAGGCCCACTCATTGAGCAGTACTTC.

This clonotype was counted ten times or more. The gene calls are TRBV20-1 and TRBJ2-7; D might be TRBD1 (6 bases). Trimming shortened V by 3 bases and J by 3 bases, and 12 bases separated the two germline ends. Per the germline V gene, CDR1 is DFQATT and CDR2 is SNEGSKA (reference sequence). This CDR3 has 13 residues. The CDR3 here is CSARTGQNYEQYF. The CDR3 DNA reads as TGCAGTGCTAGGACTGGACAGAACTACGAGCAGTACTTC.

The J gene is TRBJ2-7, the V gene TRBV9, with 9 bases matching TRBD2. Trimming took 6 bases from V and 7 from J; bases not matched to a gene: 11. Germline-derived CDR1 and CDR2 are SGDLS and YYNGEE. This CDR3 region has 14 residues. CDR3 coding DNA: TGTGCCAGCAACTCAGGCGGGAGGGCCGAAGAGCAGTACTTC. Translating it yields CASNSGGRAEEQYF.

The chain combines TRBV15 with TRBJ1-2, with a tentative D call TRBD1 (6 bases). V was pared by 3 bases and J by 1 base, with 12 bases between. This CDR3 has 15 amino acids. CDR1 and CDR2 (germline): LNHNV, YYDKDF (reference sequence). The CDR3 nucleotides read TGTGCCACCAGCAGCCCCCGGACAGTTAACTATGGCTACACCTTC. It translates to CATSSPRTVNYGYTF.

This clonotype was seen a few times. The chain is built from TRBV12-3 or TRBV12-4 and TRBJ2-2; D might be TRBD1 (6 bases). The CDR3 is made up of 14 amino acids. The V end was cut by 5 bases, the J end by 4 bases, with 11 bases between. The CDR3 reads CASSPTGPTGELFF. The CDR3 nucleotides are TGTGCCAGCAGTCCGACAGGACCCACCGGGGAGCTGTTTTTT.

The rearrangement joins TRBV25-1 to TRBJ1-2; no clear D gene. This CDR3 is 14 amino acids long. Germline V gene data show CDR1 as MGHDK and CDR2 as SYGVNS. V was pared by 4 bases and J by 2 bases, with 11 bases between. This chain's CDR3 is CASSAADGNYGYTF. The CDR3 nucleotides are TGTGCCAGCAGTGCTGCGGACGGAAACTATGGCTACACCTTC.

This clonotype was seen a single time. The rearrangement joins TRBV2 to TRBJ2-5; 7 nucleotides line up with TRBD1. The length of the CDR3 is 16 residues. V was clipped by 5 bases and J by 4 bases; unmatched bases: 13. In germline, CDR1 is SNHLY, CDR2 FYNNEI. The CDR3, as DNA: TGTGCCAGCAGTCCCGTGGGGCGGGCAGGGGGAGAGACCCAGTACTTC. It specifies CASSPVGRAGGETQYF.